This paragraph reports one T cell receptor beta chain. Profiled with immunoSEQ multiplex PCR; TCRdb holds only in-frame clones, not every one. This sample has around 31,000 clones; just over 90% occur once, and the top ten carry around 0.74%. The data are from a study of T cell changes during pregnancy in multiple sclerosis. V lost 6 bases and J 7 bases, leaving 12 bases between the germline ends. CDR3 length: 13 amino acids. Germline V gene data show CDR1 as SNHLY and CDR2 as FYNNEI. The gene calls are TRBV2 and TRBJ2-2; D possibly corresponds to TRBD1 (6 bases). Specimen: CD4+ T cells from peripheral blood mononuclear cells, collected in the first trimester of pregnancy. The receptor was derived from a female donor with multiple sclerosis, enrolled in a pregnancy study. The CDR3 nucleotides are TGTGCCAGCAGACAGGGTGTCAGCGGGGAGCTGTTTTTT. This encodes CASRQGVSGELFF.